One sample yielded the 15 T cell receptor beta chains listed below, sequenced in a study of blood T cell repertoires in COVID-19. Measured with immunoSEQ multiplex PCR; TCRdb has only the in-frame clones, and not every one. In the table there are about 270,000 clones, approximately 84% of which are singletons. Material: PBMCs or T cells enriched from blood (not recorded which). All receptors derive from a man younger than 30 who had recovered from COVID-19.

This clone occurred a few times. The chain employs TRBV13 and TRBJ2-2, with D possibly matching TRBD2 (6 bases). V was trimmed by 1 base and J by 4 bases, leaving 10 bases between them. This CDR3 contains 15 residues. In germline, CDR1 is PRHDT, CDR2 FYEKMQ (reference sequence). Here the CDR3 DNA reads TGTGCCAGCAGCTTAGCCGGGAGAAGCACCGGGGAGCTGTTTTTT. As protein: CASSLAGRSTGELFF. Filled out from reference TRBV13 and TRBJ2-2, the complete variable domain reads AAGVIQSPRHLIKEKRETATLKCYPIPRHDTVYWYQQGPGQDPQFLISFYEKMQSDKGSIPDRFSAQQFSDYHSELNMSSLELGDSALYFCASSLAGRSTGELFFGEGSRLTVL.

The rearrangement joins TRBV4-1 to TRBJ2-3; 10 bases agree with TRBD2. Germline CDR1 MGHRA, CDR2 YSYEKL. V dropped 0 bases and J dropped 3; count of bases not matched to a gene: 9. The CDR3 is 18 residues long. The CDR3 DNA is TGCGCCAGCAGCCAAGATGGGATAGCGGGAGGTAGGACAGATACGCAGTATTTT. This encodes CASSQDGIAGGRTDTQYF.

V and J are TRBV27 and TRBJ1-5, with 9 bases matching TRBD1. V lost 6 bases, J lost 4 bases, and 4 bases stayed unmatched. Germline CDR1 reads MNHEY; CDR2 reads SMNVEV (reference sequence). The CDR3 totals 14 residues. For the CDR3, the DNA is TGTGCCAGCAGCCGACAGGGGGGGAATCAGCCCCAGCATTTT. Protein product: CASSRQGGNQPQHF.

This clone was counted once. CDR3 coding DNA: TGTGCCAGCAGTGTTAACACAGACACAGATACGCAGTATTTT. Translated: CASSVNTDTDTQYF. The chain joins TRBV6-4 to TRBJ2-3; D ambiguous. Germline-derived CDR1 and CDR2 are MRHNA and SNTAGT. V lost 4 bases, J lost 2 bases, and 10 bases lay in between. CDR3 size: 14 residues.

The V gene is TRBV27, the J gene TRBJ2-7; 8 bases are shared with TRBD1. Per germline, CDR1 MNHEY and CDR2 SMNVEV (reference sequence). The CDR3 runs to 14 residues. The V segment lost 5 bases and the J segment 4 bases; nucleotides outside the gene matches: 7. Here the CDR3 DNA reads TGTGCCAGCAGTCACGGACAGGGCGAATACGAGCAGTACTTC. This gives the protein CASSHGQGEYEQYF.

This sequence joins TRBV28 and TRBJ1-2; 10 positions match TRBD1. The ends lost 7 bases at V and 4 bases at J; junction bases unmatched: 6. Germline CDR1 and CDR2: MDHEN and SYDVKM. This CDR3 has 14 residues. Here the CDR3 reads CASTRDRGAYGYTF. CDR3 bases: TGTGCCAGCACCCGGGACAGGGGTGCCTATGGCTACACCTTC.

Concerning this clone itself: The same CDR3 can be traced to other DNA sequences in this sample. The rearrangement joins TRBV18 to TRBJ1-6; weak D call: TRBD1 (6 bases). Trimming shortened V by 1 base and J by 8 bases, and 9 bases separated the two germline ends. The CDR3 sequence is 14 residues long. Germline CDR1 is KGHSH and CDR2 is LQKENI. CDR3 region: CASSPLDRDSPLHF. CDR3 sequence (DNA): TGTGCCAGCTCACCACTGGACAGAGATTCACCCCTCCACTTT.

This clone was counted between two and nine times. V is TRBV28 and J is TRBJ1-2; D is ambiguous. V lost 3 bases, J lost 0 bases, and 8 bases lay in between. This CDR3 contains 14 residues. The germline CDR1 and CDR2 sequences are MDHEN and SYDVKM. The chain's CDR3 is CASSFRSTNYGYTF. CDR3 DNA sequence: TGTGCCAGCAGTTTCCGGAGCACTAACTATGGCTACACCTTC.

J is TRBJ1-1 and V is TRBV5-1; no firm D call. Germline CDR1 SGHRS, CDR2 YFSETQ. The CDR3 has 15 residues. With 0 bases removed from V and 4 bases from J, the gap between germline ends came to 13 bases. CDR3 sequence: CASSLVTVPGTEAFF. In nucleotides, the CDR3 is TGCGCCAGCAGCTTGGTTACGGTTCCTGGCACTGAAGCTTTCTTT.

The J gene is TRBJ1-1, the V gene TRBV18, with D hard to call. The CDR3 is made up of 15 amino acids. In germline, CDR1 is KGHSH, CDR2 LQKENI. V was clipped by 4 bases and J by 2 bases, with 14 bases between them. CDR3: CASSQKPYRNTEAFF. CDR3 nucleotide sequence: TGTGCCAGCTCACAAAAACCCTACAGAAACACTGAAGCTTTCTTT.

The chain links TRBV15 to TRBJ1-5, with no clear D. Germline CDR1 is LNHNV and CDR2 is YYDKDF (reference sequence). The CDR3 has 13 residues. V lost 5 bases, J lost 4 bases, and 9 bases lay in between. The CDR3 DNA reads TGTGCCACCAGCGTAACGGGGAATCAGCCCCAGCATTTT. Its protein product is CATSVTGNQPQHF.

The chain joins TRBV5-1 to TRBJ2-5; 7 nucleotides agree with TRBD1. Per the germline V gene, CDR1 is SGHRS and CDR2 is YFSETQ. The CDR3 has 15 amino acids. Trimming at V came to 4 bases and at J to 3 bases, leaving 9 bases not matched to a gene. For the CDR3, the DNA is TGCGCCAGCAGCGGGGACCGACAGGGTAAAGAGACCCAGTACTTC. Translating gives CASSGDRQGKETQYF.

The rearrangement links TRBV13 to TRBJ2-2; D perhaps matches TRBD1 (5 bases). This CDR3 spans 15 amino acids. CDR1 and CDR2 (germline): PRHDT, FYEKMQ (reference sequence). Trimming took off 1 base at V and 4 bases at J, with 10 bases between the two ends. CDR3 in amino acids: CASSLVVGPTGELFF. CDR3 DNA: TGTGCCAGCAGCTTAGTGGTGGGGCCCACCGGGGAGCTGTTTTTT.

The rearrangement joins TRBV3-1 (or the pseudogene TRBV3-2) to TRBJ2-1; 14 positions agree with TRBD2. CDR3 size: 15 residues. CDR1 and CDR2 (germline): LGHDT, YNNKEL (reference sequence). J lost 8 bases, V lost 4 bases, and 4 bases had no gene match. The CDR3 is CASSPTSGGADEQFF. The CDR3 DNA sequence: TGTGCCAGCAGCCCGACTAGCGGGGGGGCCGATGAGCAGTTCTTC.

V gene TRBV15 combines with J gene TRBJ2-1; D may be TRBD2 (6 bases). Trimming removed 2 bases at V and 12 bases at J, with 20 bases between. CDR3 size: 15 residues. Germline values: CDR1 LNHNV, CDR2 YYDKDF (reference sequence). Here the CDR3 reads CATSRPTGASSGQFF. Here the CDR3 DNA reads TGTGCCACCAGCAGACCGACGGGAGCCTCTTCAGGGCAGTTCTTC.